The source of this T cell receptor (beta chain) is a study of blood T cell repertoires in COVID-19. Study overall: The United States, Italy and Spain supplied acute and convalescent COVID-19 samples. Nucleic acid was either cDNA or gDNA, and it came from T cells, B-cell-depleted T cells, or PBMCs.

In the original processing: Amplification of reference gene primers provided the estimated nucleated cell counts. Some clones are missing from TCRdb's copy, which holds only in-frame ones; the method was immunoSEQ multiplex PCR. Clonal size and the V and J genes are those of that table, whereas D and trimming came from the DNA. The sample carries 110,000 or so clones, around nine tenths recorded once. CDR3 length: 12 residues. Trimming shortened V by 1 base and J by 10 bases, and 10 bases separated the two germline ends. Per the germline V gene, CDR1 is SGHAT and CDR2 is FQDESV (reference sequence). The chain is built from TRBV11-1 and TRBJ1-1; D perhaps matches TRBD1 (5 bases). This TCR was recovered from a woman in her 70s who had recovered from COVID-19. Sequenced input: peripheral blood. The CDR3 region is CASSLGGVRAFF. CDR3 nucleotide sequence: TGTGCCAGCAGCTTAGGGGGCGTCAGAGCTTTCTTT.